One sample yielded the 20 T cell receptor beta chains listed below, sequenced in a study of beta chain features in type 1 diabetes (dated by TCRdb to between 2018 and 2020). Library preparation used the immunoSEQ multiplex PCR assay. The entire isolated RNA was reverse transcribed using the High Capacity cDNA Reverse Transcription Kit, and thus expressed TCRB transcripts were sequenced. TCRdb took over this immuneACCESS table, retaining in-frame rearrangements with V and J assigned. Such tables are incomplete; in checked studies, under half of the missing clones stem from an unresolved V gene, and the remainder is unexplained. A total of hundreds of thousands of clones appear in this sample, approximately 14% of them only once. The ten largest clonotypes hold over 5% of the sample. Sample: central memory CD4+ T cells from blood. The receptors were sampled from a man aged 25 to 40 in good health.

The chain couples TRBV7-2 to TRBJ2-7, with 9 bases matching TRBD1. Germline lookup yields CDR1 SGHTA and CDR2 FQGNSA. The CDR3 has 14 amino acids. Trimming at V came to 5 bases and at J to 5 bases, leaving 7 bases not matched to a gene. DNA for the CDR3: TGTGCCAGCAGCAAGGACAGGGGTGGGCACGAGCAGTACTTC. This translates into CASSKDRGGHEQYF.

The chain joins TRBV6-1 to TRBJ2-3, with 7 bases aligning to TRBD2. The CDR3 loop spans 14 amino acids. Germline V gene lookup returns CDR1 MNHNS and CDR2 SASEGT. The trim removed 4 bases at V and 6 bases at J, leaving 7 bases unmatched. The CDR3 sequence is CASSVWQGGDTQYF. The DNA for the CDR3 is TGTGCCAGCAGTGTATGGCAGGGAGGGGATACGCAGTATTTT.

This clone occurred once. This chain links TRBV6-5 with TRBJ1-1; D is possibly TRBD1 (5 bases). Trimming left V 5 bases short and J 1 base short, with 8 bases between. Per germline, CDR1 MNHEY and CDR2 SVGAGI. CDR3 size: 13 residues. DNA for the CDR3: TGTGCCAGCAGTCTGGACACGAACACTGAAGCTTTCTTT. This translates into CASSLDTNTEAFF.

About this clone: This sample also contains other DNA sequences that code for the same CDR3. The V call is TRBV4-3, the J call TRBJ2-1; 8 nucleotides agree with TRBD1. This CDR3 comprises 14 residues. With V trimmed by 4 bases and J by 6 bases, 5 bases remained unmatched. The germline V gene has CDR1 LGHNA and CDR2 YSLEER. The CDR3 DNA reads TGCGCCAGCAGCCCTCGTACAGGGGGCAATGAGCAGTTCTTC. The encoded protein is CASSPRTGGNEQFF.

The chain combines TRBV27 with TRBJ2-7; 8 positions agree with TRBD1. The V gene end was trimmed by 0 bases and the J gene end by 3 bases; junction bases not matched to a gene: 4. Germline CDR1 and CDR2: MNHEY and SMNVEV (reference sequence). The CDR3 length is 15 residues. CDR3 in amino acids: CASSLSPGQDYEQYV. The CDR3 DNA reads TGTGCCAGCAGTTTATCCCCGGGACAGGACTACGAGCAGTACGTC.

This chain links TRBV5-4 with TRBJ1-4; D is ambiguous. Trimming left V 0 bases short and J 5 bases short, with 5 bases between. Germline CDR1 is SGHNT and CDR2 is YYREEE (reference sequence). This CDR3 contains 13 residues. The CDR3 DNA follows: TGTGCCAGCAGCTTGGGTCCGAATGAAAAACTGTTTTTT. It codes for CASSLGPNEKLFF.

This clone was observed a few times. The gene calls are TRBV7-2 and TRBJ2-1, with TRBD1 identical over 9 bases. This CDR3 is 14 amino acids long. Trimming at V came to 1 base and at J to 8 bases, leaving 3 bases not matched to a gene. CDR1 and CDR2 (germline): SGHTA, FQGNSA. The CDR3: CASSLGGTGYEQFF. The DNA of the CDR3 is TGTGCCAGCAGCTTAGGAGGGACAGGGTATGAGCAGTTCTTC.

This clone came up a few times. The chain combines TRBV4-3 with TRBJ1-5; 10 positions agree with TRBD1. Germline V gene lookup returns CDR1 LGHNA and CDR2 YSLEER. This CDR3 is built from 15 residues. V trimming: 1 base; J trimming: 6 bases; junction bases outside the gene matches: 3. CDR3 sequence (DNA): TGCGCCAGCAGCCAAGGGACAGGGGGAGGTCAGCCCCAGCATTTT. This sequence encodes CASSQGTGGGQPQHF.

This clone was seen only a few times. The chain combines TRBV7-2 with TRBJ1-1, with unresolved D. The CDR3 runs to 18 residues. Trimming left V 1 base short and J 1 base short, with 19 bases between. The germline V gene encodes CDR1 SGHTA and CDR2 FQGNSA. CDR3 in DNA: TGTGCCAGCAGCTTAGTCCGGTTCGGTCGCCGAGAGAACACTGAAGCTTTCTTT. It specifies CASSLVRFGRRENTEAFF.

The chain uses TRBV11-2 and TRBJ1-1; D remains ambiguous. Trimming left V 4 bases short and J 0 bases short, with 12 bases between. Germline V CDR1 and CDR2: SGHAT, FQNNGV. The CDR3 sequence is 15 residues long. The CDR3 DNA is TGTGCCAGCAGCTCGGGCTGGGCGGTGAACACTGAAGCTTTCTTT. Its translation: CASSSGWAVNTEAFF.

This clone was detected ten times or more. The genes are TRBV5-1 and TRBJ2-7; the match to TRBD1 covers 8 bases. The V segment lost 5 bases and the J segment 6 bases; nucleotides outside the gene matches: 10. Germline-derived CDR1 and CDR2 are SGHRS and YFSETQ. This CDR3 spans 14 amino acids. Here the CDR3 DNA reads TGCGCCAGCAGGATCGGACAGGGCCGGGGCGAGCAGTACGTC. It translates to CASRIGQGRGEQYV.

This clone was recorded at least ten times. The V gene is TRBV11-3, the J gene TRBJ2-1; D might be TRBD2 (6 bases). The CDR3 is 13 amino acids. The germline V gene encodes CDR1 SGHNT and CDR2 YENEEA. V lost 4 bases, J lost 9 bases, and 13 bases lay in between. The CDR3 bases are TGTGCCAGCAGCTCCTCCCCCGGGGGTGAGCAGTTCTTC. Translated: CASSSSPGGEQFF.

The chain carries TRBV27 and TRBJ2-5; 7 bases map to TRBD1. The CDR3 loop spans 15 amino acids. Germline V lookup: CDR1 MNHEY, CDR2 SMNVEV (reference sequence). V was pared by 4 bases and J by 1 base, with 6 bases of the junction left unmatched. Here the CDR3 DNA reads TGTGCCAGCAGTTACGGGTACAGGGGCCAAGAGACCCAGTACTTC. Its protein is CASSYGYRGQETQYF.

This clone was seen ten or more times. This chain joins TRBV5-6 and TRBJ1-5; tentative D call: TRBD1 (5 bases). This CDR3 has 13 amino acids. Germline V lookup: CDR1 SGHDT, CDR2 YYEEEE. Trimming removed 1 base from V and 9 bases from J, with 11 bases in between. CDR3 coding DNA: TGTGCCAGCAGCTTGAAGGGGAGTGGGCCCCAGCATTTT. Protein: CASSLKGSGPQHF.

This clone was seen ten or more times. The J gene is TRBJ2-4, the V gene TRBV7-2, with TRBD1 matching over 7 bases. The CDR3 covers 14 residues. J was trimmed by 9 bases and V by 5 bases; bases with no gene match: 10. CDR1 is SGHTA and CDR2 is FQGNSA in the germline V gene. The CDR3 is CASSPPGGAGIQYF. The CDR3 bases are TGTGCCAGCAGCCCCCCAGGGGGTGCAGGCATTCAGTACTTC.

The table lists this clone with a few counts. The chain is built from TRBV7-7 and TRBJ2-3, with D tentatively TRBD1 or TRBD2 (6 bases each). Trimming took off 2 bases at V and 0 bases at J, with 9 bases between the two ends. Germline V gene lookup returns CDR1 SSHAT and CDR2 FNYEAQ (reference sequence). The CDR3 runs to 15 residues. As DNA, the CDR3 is TGTGCCAGCAGCTTATTCGGGGGCAGCACAGATACGCAGTATTTT. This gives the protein CASSLFGGSTDTQYF. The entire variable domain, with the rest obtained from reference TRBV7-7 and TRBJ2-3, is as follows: GAGVSQSPRYKVTKRGQDVTLRCDPISSHATLYWYQQALGQGPEFLTYFNYEAQPDKSGLPSDRFSAERPEGSISTLTIQRTEQRDSAMYRCASSLFGGSTDTQYFGPGTRLTVL.

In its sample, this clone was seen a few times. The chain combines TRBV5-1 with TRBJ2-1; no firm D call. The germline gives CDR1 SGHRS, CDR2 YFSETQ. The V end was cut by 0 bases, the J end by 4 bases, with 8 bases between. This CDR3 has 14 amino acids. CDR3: CASSLAPSYNEQFF. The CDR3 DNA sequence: TGCGCCAGCAGCTTGGCCCCCTCGTACAATGAGCAGTTCTTC. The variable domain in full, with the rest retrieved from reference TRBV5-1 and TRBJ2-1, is KAGVTQTPRYLIKTRGQQVTLSCSPISGHRSVSWYQQTPGQGLQFLFEYFSETQRNKGNFPGRFSGRQFSNSRSEMNVSTLELGDSALYLCASSLAPSYNEQFFGPGTRLTVL.

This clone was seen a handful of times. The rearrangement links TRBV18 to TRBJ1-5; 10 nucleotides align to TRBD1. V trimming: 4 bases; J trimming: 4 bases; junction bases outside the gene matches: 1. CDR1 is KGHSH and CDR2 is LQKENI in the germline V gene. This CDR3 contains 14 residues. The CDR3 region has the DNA TGTGCCAGCTCACAGGACAGGGGGAATCAGCCCCAGCATTTT. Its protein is CASSQDRGNQPQHF.

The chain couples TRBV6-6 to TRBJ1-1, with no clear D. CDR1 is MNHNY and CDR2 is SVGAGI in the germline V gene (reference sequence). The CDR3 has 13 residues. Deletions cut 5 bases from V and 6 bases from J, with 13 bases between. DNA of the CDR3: TGTGCCAGCAGTGAGCAGGTTAGGGCTGAAGCTTTCTTT. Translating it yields CASSEQVRAEAFF.

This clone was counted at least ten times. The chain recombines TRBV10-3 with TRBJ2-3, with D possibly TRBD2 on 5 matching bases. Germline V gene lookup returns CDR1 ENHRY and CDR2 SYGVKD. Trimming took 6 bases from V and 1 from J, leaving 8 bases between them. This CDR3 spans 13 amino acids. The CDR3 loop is CAIRDGGTDTQYF. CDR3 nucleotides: TGTGCCATCAGGGACGGGGGCACAGATACGCAGTATTTT.